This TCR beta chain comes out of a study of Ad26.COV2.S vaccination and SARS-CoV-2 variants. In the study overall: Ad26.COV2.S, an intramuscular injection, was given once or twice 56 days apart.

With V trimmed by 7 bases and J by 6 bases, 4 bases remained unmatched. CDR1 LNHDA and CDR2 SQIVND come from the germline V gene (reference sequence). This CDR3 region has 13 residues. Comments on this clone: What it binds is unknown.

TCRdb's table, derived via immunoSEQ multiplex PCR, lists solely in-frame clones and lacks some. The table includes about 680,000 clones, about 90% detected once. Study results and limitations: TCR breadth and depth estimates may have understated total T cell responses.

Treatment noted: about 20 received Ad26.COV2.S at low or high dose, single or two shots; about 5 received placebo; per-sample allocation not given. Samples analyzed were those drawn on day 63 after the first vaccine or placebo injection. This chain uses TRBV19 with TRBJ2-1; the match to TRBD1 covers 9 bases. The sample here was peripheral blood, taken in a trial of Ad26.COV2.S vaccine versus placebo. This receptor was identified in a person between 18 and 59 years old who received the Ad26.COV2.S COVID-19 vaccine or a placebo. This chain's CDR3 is CASMGQGPNEQFF. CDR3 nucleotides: TGTGCCAGTATGGGACAGGGACCCAATGAGCAGTTCTTC.